A selection of T cell receptor beta chains follows, all from one sample in a study of blood T cell repertoires in COVID-19. The repertoire was sequenced with immunoSEQ multiplex PCR; TCRdb's copy has only in-frame clones and lacks some. Of roughly 220,000 clones listed, around 86% are singletons. Sequencing was done on a sample of peripheral blood. The receptors shown here come from a man in his 60s with acute or convalescent COVID-19. Each CDR3 is given with its conserved first and last residue. D genes are given only for firm matches. Part of the rows lack a size; the others show once, few, many or a class for expanded clones.

V	J	D	size	CDR3	DNA
TRBV7-6	TRBJ2-1	TRBD2	-	CASSLIVSGSSYNEQFF	TGTGCCAGCAGCTTAATCGTTAGCGGGAGCTCCTACAATGAGCAGTTCTTC
TRBV29-1	TRBJ2-4	TRBD2	few	CSVGTSGGGKNIQYF	TGCAGCGTGGGAACTAGCGGGGGCGGCAAAAACATTCAGTACTTC
TRBV2	TRBJ2-1	TRBD2	-	CASSALAGGPNPYNEQFF	TGTGCCAGCAGTGCACTAGCGGGGGGCCCCAATCCTTACAATGAGCAGTTCTTC
TRBV11-1	TRBJ2-5	TRBD2	-	CASSLAAGGQETQYF	TGTGCCAGCAGCTTAGCAGCGGGGGGCCAAGAGACCCAGTACTTC
TRBV11-2	TRBJ2-3	TRBD1	-	CASSRLMGQGTDTQYF	TGTGCCAGCAGCCGGTTGATGGGACAGGGCACAGATACGCAGTATTTT
TRBV27	TRBJ2-7	TRBD1	-	CASSSPGQSYEQYF	TGTGCCAGCAGTTCGCCGGGACAGTCCTACGAGCAGTACTTC
TRBV7-2	TRBJ2-1	TRBD2	-	CASSFTSGGSLLANEQFF	TGTGCCAGCAGCTTTACTAGCGGGGGTTCTCTCCTCGCGAATGAGCAGTTCTTC
TRBV9	TRBJ2-7	TRBD1	-	CASSVGQKDEQYF	TGTGCCAGCAGCGTGGGACAGAAGGACGAGCAGTACTTC
TRBV6-2/TRBV6-3	TRBJ2-1	TRBD2	-	CASSLLGTSGGSEQFF	TGTGCCAGCAGTTTGCTCGGGACTAGCGGGGGCAGTGAGCAGTTCTTC
TRBV7-7	TRBJ2-5	-	-	CASSFRVQETQYF	TGTGCCAGCAGCTTCAGGGTCCAAGAGACCCAGTACTTC
TRBV18	TRBJ1-3	TRBD1	once	CASSPSDRGRNTIYF	TGTGCCAGCTCACCCTCGGACAGGGGGCGAAACACCATATATTTT
TRBV11-2	TRBJ2-1	-	-	CASSLLRRVGNEQFF	TGTGCCAGCAGCCTCTTAAGGAGGGTGGGGAATGAGCAGTTCTTC
TRBV28	TRBJ2-7	-	-	CASSFRTAYEQYF	TGTGCCAGCAGTTTTCGGACAGCCTACGAGCAGTACTTC
TRBV9	TRBJ1-1	-	-	CASSVSGVGTEAFF	TGTGCCAGCAGCGTCTCAGGGGTGGGAACTGAAGCTTTCTTT
TRBV20-1	TRBJ1-3	TRBD1	few	CSAHRGNTIYF	TGCAGTGCTCACAGGGGCAACACCATATATTTT
TRBV5-4	TRBJ2-7	-	-	CASSADSYEQYF	TGTGCCAGCAGCGCGGACAGTTACGAGCAGTACTTC
TRBV7-9	TRBJ1-5	TRBD1	-	CASSPDRGSNQPQHF	TGTGCCAGCAGCCCGGACAGGGGTAGCAATCAGCCCCAGCATTTT
TRBV6-2/TRBV6-3	TRBJ2-2	TRBD2	once	CASSTGKRGGNGTGELFF	TGTGCCAGCAGCACGGGCAAGCGGGGGGGCAACGGCACCGGGGAGCTGTTTTTT
TRBV12-5	TRBJ1-2	TRBD1	-	CASGLVQGWGTF	TGTGCTAGTGGTTTGGTACAGGGGTGGGGGACCTTC
TRBV27	TRBJ2-7	TRBD2	-	CASSLKGLAEGYEQYF	TGTGCCAGCAGTTTAAAAGGGCTAGCGGAGGGCTACGAGCAGTACTTC
TRBV18	TRBJ2-3	-	-	CASSPMRSQLSTDTQYF	TGTGCCAGCTCACCTATGAGGAGCCAACTTAGCACAGATACGCAGTATTTT
TRBV18	TRBJ2-2	TRBD1	-	CASSPGQGTGELFF	TGTGCCAGCTCACCGGGACAGGGAACCGGGGAGCTGTTTTTT
TRBV27	TRBJ1-5	TRBD1	-	CASSPQGALGNQPQHF	TGTGCCAGCAGCCCCCAGGGGGCACTTGGCAATCAGCCCCAGCATTTT
TRBV7-8	TRBJ1-1	-	-	CASSSPGEVTEAFF	TGTGCCAGCAGCTCTCCCGGGGAGGTGACTGAAGCTTTCTTT
TRBV30	TRBJ1-1	-	-	CAWTGGWGTEAFF	TGTGCCTGGACCGGGGGTTGGGGCACTGAAGCTTTCTTT
TRBV12-3/TRBV12-4	TRBJ2-3	-	-	CASSPQGNTQYF	TGTGCCAGCAGCCCACAGGGCAATACGCAGTATTTT
TRBV2	TRBJ1-5	TRBD1	-	CASSVGQGASNQPQHF	TGTGCCAGCAGTGTAGGGCAGGGGGCGAGCAATCAGCCCCAGCATTTT
TRBV3-1/TRBV3-2	TRBJ1-2	-	-	CASSQDKPATLRYGYTF	TGTGCCAGCAGCCAAGATAAGCCCGCCACCCTGCGCTATGGCTACACCTTC
TRBV5-1	TRBJ2-7	-	-	CASSLVQANSEQYF	TGCGCCAGCAGCTTGGTACAGGCCAACTCCGAGCAGTACTTC
TRBV19	TRBJ1-6	-	-	CANLRGGAEDSYNSPLHF	TGTGCCAACCTACGTGGTGGGGCAGAAGACTCCTATAATTCACCCCTCCACTTT
TRBV28	TRBJ2-6	-	-	CASSSPPGVGANVLTF	TGTGCCAGCAGTTCCCCTCCCGGGGTAGGGGCCAACGTCCTGACTTTC
TRBV7-7	TRBJ2-7	-	few	CASIGRGGPEQYF	TGTGCCAGCATCGGGAGAGGGGGCCCCGAGCAGTACTTC
TRBV2	TRBJ2-1	-	-	CASSESQGGVEFF	TGTGCCAGCAGTGAATCGCAGGGGGGAGTGGAGTTCTTC
TRBV19	TRBJ2-3	-	few	CASSIATDTQYF	TGTGCCAGTAGTATAGCGACAGATACGCAGTATTTT
TRBV5-5	TRBJ1-1	-	-	CASSPGANQAPNTEAFF	TGTGCCAGCAGCCCAGGGGCCAATCAGGCTCCTAACACTGAAGCTTTCTTT
TRBV2	TRBJ1-2	TRBD1	once	CASSRTGGMYGYTF	TGTGCCAGCAGCCGGACAGGGGGCATGTATGGCTACACCTTC
TRBV9	TRBJ1-2	TRBD1	-	CASSDRDSGGYTF	TGTGCCAGCAGCGACCGGGACAGTGGTGGCTACACCTTC
TRBV23-1	TRBJ2-2	TRBD1	-	CASRGQGDTGELFF	TGCGCCAGCAGGGGACAGGGGGACACCGGGGAGCTGTTTTTT
TRBV28	TRBJ2-7	-	once	CASSRDSYEQYF	TGTGCCAGCAGCAGAGACAGTTACGAGCAGTACTTC
TRBV7-9	TRBJ2-7	-	few	CASSSGPGGQQYF	TGTGCCAGCAGCTCCGGGCCGGGCGGACAACAGTACTTC
TRBV24-1	TRBJ2-2	-	-	CATTPGGGTGELFF	TGTGCCACCACCCCAGGGGGAGGAACCGGGGAGCTGTTTTTT
TRBV27	TRBJ2-5	TRBD2	-	CASRPPGTSVKETQYF	TGTGCCAGCCGACCGCCGGGGACTAGCGTTAAAGAGACCCAGTACTTC
TRBV5-1	TRBJ1-4	TRBD1	-	CASSLVSRTGVGEKLFF	TGCGCCAGCAGCTTAGTCTCCAGGACAGGGGTCGGTGAAAAACTGTTTTTT
TRBV6-5	TRBJ2-7	-	once	CASSSGLFYEQYF	TGTGCCAGCAGCTCAGGGCTTTTCTACGAGCAGTACTTC
TRBV27	TRBJ2-2	-	-	CASTRSNTGELFF	TGTGCCAGCACGAGATCGAACACCGGGGAGCTGTTTTTT
TRBV5-1	TRBJ1-1	TRBD1	-	CASSPGQVIMNTEAFF	TGCGCCAGCAGCCCCGGACAGGTGATCATGAACACTGAAGCTTTCTTT
TRBV7-6	TRBJ2-3	-	once	CASSPWAGARTDTQYF	TGTGCCAGCAGCCCTTGGGCGGGGGCCCGCACAGATACGCAGTATTTT
TRBV7-3	TRBJ2-2	-	-	CASSPFPRPNTGELFF	TGTGCCAGCAGCCCGTTTCCGCGCCCGAACACCGGGGAGCTGTTTTTT
TRBV5-6	TRBJ2-1	TRBD2	-	CASSLDGLAGRDEQFF	TGTGCCAGCAGCTTGGATGGACTAGCGGGTCGGGATGAGCAGTTCTTC
TRBV5-6	TRBJ2-7	-	-	CASSMGLSSYEQYF	TGTGCCAGCAGCATGGGACTTAGCTCCTACGAGCAGTACTTC
TRBV9	TRBJ2-3	TRBD2	-	CASSVAAGGTDTQYF	TGTGCCAGCAGCGTAGCAGCGGGGGGTACAGATACGCAGTATTTT
TRBV6-1	TRBJ1-2	TRBD1	-	CASSEAHFGTGAYGYTF	TGTGCCAGCAGTGAAGCACACTTCGGGACAGGGGCGTATGGCTACACCTTC
TRBV19	TRBJ1-5	TRBD1	-	CASSIDRGLDQPQHF	TGTGCCAGTAGTATTGACAGGGGGCTCGATCAGCCCCAGCATTTT
TRBV6-5	TRBJ2-7	TRBD2	-	CASSPFRGGDEQYF	TGTGCCAGCAGTCCTTTCCGGGGGGGGGACGAGCAGTACTTC
TRBV18	TRBJ2-3	TRBD1	-	CASSPGQGPNTQYF	TGTGCCAGCTCACCGGGACAGGGACCTAATACGCAGTATTTT
TRBV4-1	TRBJ1-2	-	-	CASSQVSGRLDYGYTF	TGCGCCAGCAGCCAAGTATCGGGGAGGTTGGACTATGGCTACACCTTC
TRBV5-8	TRBJ2-1	TRBD1	-	CASSLGTGGTYNEQFF	TGTGCCAGCAGCCTCGGGACAGGGGGCACCTACAATGAGCAGTTCTTC
TRBV6-9	TRBJ1-5	-	-	CASRPGTNQPQHF	TGTGCCAGCCGACCGGGTACCAATCAGCCCCAGCATTTT
TRBV19	TRBJ1-4	-	-	CASSIVGPSRLATNEKLFF	TGTGCCAGTAGTATAGTGGGGCCATCCAGGCTTGCAACTAATGAAAAACTGTTTTTT